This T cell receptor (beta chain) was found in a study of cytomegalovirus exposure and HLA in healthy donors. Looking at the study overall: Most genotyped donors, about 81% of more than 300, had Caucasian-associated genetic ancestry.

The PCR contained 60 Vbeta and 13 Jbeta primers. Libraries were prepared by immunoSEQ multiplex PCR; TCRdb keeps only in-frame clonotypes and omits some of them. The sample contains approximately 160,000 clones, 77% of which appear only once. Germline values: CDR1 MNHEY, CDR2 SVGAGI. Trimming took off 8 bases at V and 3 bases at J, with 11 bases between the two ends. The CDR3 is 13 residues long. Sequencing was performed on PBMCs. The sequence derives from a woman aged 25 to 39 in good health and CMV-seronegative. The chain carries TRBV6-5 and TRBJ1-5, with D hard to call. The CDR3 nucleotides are TGTGCCAGCTCAACGGACTACAATCAGCCCCAGCATTTT. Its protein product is CASSTDYNQPQHF.